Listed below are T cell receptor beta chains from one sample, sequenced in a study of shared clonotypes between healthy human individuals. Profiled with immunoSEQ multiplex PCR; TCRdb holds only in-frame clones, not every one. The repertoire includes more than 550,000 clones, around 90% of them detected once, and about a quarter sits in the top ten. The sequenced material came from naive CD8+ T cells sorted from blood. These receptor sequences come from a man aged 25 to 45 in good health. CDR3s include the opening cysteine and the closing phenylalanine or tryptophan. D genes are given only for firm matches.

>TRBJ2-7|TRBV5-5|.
CASSPQRQISSYEQYF
TGTGCCAGCAGCCCGCAAAGACAGATCAGCTCCTACGAGCAGTACTTC
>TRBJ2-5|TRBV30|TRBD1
CAWMGQQETQYF
TGTGCCTGGATGGGACAGCAAGAGACCCAGTACTTC
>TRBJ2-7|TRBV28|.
CASSPIGVSYEQYF
TGTGCCAGCAGCCCGATTGGGGTTTCCTACGAGCAGTACTTC
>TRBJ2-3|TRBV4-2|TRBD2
CASSQDWGLRTDTQYF
TGTGCCAGCAGCCAGGATTGGGGACTACGCACAGATACGCAGTATTTT
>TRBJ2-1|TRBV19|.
CASSQDHNEQFF
TGTGCCAGTAGCCAGGACCACAATGAGCAGTTCTTC
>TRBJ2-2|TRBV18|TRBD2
CASSPLAADTGELFF
TGTGCCAGCTCACCTCTAGCGGCAGACACCGGGGAGCTGTTTTTT
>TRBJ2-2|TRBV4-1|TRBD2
CASSLGSGSFTGELFF
TGCGCCAGCAGCCTGGGAAGCGGGAGTTTTACCGGGGAGCTGTTTTTT
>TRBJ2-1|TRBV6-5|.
CASSRDPRKQFF
TGTGCCAGCAGTCGGGACCCAAGAAAGCAGTTCTTC
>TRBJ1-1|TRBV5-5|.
CASSLARGETEAFF
TGTGCCAGCAGCTTGGCCCGGGGGGAAACTGAAGCTTTCTTT
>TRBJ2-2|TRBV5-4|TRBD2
CASRLAGGPGELFF
TGTGCCAGCAGACTAGCGGGAGGTCCCGGGGAGCTGTTTTTT
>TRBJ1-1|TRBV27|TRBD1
CASSSGTGSNTEAFF
TGTGCCAGCAGTTCCGGGACAGGGTCGAACACTGAAGCTTTCTTT
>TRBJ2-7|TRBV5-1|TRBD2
CASSWLAGSYEQYF
TGCGCCAGCAGCTGGCTAGCGGGAAGCTACGAGCAGTACTTC
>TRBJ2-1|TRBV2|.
CASSVGGDYNEQFF
TGTGCCAGCAGTGTGGGGGGAGACTACAATGAGCAGTTCTTC
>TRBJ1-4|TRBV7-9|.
CASSPPSGIFEKLFF
TGTGCCAGCAGCCCCCCTTCAGGGATTTTCGAAAAACTGTTTTTT
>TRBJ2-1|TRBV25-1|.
CASSWRKNEQFF
TGTGCCAGCAGCTGGCGGAAGAATGAGCAGTTCTTC
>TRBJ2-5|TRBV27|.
CASSLSTSQETQYF
TGTGCCAGCAGTTTATCGACCAGCCAAGAGACCCAGTACTTC
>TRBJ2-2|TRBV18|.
CASSPPDSQNTGELFF
TGTGCCAGCTCACCTCCCGACTCCCAGAACACCGGGGAGCTGTTTTTT
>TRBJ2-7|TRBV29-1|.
CSVEDSDEQYF
TGCAGCGTTGAAGATTCAGACGAGCAGTACTTC
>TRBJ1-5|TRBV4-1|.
CASSQDSAYSNQPQHF
TGCGCCAGCAGCCAAGATTCGGCTTATAGCAATCAGCCCCAGCATTTT
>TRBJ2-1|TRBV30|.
CAWSPALDGKQFF
TGTGCCTGGAGTCCCGCTCTCGACGGTAAGCAGTTCTTC
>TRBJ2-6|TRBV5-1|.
CASSSPPGTLSGANVLTF
TGCGCCAGCAGCTCGCCCCCCGGGACACTCTCTGGGGCCAACGTCCTGACTTTC
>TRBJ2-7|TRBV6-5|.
CASSYGTNSYEQYF
TGTGCCAGCAGTTACGGGACGAACTCCTACGAGCAGTACTTC
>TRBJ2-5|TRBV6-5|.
CASSPFREYQETQYF
TGTGCCAGCAGCCCTTTCCGGGAGTACCAAGAGACCCAGTACTTC
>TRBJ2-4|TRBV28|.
CASTLGGRGYKNIQYF
TGTGCCAGCACTCTAGGGGGACGAGGGTACAAAAACATTCAGTACTTC
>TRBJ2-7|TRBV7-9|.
CASSFVLDPYEQYF
TGTGCCAGCAGCTTTGTCCTCGACCCCTACGAGCAGTACTTC
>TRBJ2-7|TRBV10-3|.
CAISLDRTYEQYF
TGTGCCATCAGCCTTGACAGAACCTACGAGCAGTACTTC
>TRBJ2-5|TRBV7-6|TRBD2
CASSLGLAQETQYF
TGTGCCAGCAGCTTAGGACTAGCCCAAGAGACCCAGTACTTC